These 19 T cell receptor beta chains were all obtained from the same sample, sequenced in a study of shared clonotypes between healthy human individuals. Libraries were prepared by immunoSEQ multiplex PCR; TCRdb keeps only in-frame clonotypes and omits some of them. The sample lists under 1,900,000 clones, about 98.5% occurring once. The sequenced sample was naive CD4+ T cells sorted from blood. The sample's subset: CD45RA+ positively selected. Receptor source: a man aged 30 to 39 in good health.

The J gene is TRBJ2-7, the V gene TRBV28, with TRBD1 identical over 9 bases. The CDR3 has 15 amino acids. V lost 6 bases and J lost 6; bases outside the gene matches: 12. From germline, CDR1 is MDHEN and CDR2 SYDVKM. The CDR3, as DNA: TGTGCCAGCAGAAGGCCCGGGACAGGGACTTTCGAGCAGTACTTC. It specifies CASRRPGTGTFEQYF. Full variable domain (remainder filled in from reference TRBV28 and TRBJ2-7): DVKVTQSSRYLVKRTGEKVFLECVQDMDHENMFWYRQDPGLGLRLIYFSYDVKMKEKGDIPEGYSVSREKKERFSLILESASTNQTSMYLCASRRPGTGTFEQYFGPGTRLTVT.

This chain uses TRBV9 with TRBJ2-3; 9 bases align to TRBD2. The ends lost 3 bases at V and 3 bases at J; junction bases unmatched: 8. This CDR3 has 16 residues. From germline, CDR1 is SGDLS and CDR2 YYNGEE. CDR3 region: CASSAIAGVATDTQYF. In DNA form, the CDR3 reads TGTGCCAGCAGCGCAATAGCGGGAGTTGCGACAGATACGCAGTATTTT.

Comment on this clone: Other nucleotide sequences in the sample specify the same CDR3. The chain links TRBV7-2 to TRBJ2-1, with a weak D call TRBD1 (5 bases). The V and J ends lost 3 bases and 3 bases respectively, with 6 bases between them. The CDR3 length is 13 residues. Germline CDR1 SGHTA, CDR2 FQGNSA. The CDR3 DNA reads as TGTGCCAGCAGCTTTACAGGCTACAATGAGCAGTTCTTC. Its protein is CASSFTGYNEQFF.

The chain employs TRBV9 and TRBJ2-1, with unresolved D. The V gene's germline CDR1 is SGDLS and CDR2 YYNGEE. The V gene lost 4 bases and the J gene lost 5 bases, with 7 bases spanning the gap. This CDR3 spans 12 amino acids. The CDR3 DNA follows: TGTGCCAGCAGCCCCCAGGACAATGAGCAGTTCTTC. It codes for CASSPQDNEQFF.

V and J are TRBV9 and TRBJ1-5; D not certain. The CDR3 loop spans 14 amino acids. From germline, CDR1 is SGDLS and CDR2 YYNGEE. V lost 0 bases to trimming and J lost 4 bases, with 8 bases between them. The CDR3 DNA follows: TGTGCCAGCAGCGTAGCGGCAGTTAATCAGCCCCAGCATTTT. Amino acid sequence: CASSVAAVNQPQHF.

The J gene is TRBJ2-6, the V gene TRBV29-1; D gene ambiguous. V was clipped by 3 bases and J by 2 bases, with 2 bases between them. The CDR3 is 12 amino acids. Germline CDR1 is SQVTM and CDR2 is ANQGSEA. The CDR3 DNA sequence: TGCAGCGTTGAGGCTGGGGCCAACGTCCTGACTTTC. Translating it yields CSVEAGANVLTF. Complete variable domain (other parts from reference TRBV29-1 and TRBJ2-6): SAVISQKPSRDICQRGTSLTIQCQVDSQVTMMFWYRQQPGQSLTLIATANQGSEATYESGFVIDKFPISRPNLTFSTLTVSNMSPEDSSIYLCSVEAGANVLTFGAGSRLTVL.

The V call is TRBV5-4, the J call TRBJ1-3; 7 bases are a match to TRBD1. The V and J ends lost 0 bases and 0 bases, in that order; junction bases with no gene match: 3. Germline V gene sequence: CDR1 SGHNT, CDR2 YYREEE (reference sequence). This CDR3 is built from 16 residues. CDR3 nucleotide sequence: TGTGCCAGCAGCTTGGGGACAGGCGCCTCTGGAAACACCATATATTTT. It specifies CASSLGTGASGNTIYF.

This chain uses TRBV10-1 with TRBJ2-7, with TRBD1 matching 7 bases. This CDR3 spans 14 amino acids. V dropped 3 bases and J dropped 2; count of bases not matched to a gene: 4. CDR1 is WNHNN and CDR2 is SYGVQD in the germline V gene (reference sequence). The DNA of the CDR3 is TGCGCCAGCAGTGAACGCAGGGGGACCTACGAGCAGTACTTC. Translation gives CASSERRGTYEQYF.

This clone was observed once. The CDR3 bases are TGTGCCACCAGCGGACTAGCGGGAGAGACCCAGTACTTC. It is translated as CATSGLAGETQYF. V gene TRBV15 combines with J gene TRBJ2-5; 11 nucleotides match TRBD2. This CDR3 is 13 amino acids long. Trimming took 5 bases from V and 4 from J; bases not matched to a gene: 0. The germline gives CDR1 LNHNV, CDR2 YYDKDF (reference sequence).

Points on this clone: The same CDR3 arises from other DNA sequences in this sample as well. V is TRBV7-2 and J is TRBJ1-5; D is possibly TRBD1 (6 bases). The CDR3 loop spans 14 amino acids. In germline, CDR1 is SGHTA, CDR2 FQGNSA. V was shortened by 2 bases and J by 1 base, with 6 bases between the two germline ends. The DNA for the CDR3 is TGTGCCAGCAGCTTACAGGGGAGCAATCAGCCCCAGCATTTT. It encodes CASSLQGSNQPQHF.

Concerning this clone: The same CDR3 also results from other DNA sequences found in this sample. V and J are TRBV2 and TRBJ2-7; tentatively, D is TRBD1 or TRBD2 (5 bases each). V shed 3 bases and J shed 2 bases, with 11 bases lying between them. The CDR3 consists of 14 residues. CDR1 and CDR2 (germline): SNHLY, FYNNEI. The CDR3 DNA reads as TGTGCCAGCAGTGAGGGGCGAGGGACCTACGAGCAGTACTTC. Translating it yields CASSEGRGTYEQYF.

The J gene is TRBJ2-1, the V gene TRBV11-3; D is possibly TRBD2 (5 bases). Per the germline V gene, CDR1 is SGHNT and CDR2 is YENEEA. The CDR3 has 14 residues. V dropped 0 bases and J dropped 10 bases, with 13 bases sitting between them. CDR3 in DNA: TGTGCCAGCAGCTTAGAACTAGGAGCCCCAGAGCAGTTCTTC. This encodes CASSLELGAPEQFF.

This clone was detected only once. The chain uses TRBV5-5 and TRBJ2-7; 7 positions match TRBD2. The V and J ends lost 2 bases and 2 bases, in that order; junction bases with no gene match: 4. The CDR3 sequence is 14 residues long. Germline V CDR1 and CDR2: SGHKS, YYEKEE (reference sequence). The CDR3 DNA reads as TGTGCCAGCAGCTTAACGGGGGGACCCTACGAGCAGTACTTC. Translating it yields CASSLTGGPYEQYF.

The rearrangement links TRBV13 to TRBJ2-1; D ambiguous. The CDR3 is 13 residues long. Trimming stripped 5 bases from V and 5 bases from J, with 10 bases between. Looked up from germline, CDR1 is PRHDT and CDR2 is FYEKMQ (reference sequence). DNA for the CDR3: TGTGCCAGCAGCCCCGGACCCGACAATGAGCAGTTCTTC. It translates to CASSPGPDNEQFF.

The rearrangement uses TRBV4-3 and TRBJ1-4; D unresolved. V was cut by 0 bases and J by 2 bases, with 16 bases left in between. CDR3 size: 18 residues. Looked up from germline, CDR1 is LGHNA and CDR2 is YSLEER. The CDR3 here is CASSQDRVGLRTNEKLFF. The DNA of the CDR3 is TGCGCCAGCAGCCAAGACCGGGTGGGTTTGAGGACTAATGAAAAACTGTTTTTT.

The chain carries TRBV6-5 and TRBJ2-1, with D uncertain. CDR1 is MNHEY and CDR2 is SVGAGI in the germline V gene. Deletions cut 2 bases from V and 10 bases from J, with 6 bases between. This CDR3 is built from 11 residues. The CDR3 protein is CASSYSAEQFF. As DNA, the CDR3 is TGTGCCAGCAGTTACAGCGCAGAGCAGTTCTTC.

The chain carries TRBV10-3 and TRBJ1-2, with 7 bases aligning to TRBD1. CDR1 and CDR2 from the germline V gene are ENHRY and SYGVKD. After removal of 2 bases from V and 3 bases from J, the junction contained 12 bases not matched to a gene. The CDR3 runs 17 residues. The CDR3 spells CAISERDSTLLDYGYTF. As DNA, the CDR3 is TGTGCCATCAGTGAGCGGGACAGCACCTTGTTGGACTATGGCTACACCTTC.

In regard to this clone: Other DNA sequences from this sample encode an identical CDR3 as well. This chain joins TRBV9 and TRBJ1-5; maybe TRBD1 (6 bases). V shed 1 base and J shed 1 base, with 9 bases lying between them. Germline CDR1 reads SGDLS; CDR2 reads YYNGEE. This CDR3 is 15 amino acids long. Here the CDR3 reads CASSVTGGSNQPQHF. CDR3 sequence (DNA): TGTGCCAGCAGCGTAACTGGGGGCAGCAATCAGCCCCAGCATTTT.

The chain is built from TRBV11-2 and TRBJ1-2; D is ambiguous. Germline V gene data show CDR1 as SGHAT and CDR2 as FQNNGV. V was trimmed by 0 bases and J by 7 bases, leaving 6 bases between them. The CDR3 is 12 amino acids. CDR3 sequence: CASSLDSRGYTF. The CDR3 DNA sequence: TGTGCCAGCAGCTTAGATAGTCGTGGCTACACCTTC.